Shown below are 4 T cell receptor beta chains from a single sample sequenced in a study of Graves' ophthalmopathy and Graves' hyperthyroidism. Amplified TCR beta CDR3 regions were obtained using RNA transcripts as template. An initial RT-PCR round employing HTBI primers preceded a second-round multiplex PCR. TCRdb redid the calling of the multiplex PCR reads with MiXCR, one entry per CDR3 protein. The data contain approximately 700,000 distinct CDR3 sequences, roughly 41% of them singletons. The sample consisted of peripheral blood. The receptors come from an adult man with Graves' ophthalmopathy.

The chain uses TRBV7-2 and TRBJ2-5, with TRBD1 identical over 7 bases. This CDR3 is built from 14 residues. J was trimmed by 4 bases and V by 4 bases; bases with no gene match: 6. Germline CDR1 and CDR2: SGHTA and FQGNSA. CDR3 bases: TGTGCCAGCAGCTCGTACAGGGGACGAGAGACCCAGTACTTC. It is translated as CASSSYRGRETQYF.

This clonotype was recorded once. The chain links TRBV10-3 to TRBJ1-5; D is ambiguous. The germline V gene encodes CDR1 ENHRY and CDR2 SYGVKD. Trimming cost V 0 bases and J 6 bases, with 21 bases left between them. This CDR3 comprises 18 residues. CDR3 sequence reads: CAISESTYEGGESQPQHF. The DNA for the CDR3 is TGTGCCATCAGTGAGTCGACCTATGAAGGCGGGGAATCTCAGCCCCAGCATTTT.

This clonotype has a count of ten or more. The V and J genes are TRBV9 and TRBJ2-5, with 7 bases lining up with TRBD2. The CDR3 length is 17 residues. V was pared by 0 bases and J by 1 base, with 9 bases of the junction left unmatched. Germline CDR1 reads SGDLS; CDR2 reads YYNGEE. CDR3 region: CASSVGVGGIRQETQYF. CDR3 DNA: TGTGCCAGCAGCGTAGGCGTCGGGGGGATTCGCCAAGAGACCCAGTACTTC.

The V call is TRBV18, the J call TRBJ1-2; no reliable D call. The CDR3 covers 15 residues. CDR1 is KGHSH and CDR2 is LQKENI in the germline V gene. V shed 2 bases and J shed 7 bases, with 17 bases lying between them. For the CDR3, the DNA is TGTGCCAGCTCACCAGGGTCCGTACGATCGAGTGGCTACACCTTC. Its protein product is CASSPGSVRSSGYTF.